The 6 T cell receptor beta chains below come from one sample, sequenced in a study of patients and donors after allogeneic stem cell transplantation (dated by TCRdb to about 2020). The library was generated by RT-PCR. The listed sequencing device is NextSeq 550. The public sequencing data were trimmed at Q25 with fastp and processed into clonotypes with MiXCR by TCRdb, which kept only in-frame beta chains. Rows matching on CDR3 protein sequence are summarized as one entry with the most common DNA and genes. The sample data list 190,000 or so distinct CDR3 sequences, and 41% of these were observed just once. About 33% of the sample is in the top ten clones. Sequencing was done on a sample of blood, either unsorted or a sorted T cell fraction (not recorded which). These receptors came from a human donor who was either an allogeneic HSCT recipient or a stem cell or donor lymphocyte infusion donor (not recorded which). It is not recorded whose cells these are; they may come from a transplant donor.

This clonotype was counted once. J is TRBJ2-1 and V is TRBV12-5; 9 nucleotides agree with TRBD2. The germline V gene has CDR1 LGHNT and CDR2 FRNRAP. With 6 bases clipped from V and 5 bases from J, the junction kept 8 bases outside the gene matches. This CDR3 is built from 15 residues. The chain's CDR3 is CASGYSGSSNNEQFF. The CDR3 region has the DNA TGTGCTAGTGGCTATAGCGGGAGTAGTAACAATGAGCAGTTCTTC.

The V call is TRBV29-1, the J call TRBJ1-1; D gene ambiguous. The CDR3 sequence is 12 residues long. V was shortened by 3 bases and J by 3 bases, with 8 bases between the two germline ends. Germline CDR1 reads SQVTM; CDR2 reads ANQGSEA. The CDR3 DNA follows: TGCAGCGTTGACAGGAGCTACACTGAAGCTTTCTTT. It yields the protein CSVDRSYTEAFF.

This clonotype was seen more than once but under ten times. The CDR3 sequence is CASGTLTDNEQFF. In DNA form, the CDR3 reads TGCGCCAGCGGCACTCTGACAGACAATGAGCAGTTCTTC. The chain has TRBV5-1 and TRBJ2-1; weak D call: TRBD1 (5 bases). This CDR3 contains 13 residues. The V and J ends lost 7 bases and 5 bases respectively, with 13 bases between them. Germline CDR1 is SGHRS and CDR2 is YFSETQ.

This clonotype was seen only a few times. The chain is built from TRBV7-9 and TRBJ1-1, with 7 bases fitting TRBD1. CDR1 is SEHNR and CDR2 is FQNEAQ in the germline V gene (reference sequence). This CDR3 region has 15 residues. V lost 4 bases and J lost 3; bases outside the gene matches: 8. The DNA for the CDR3 is TGTGCCAGCAGCTCTAACAGGGGTCGGTACACTGAAGCTTTCTTT. It codes for CASSSNRGRYTEAFF.

This clonotype turned up a few times. This rearrangement joins TRBV28 to TRBJ1-1; D not resolved. CDR1 is MDHEN and CDR2 is SYDVKM in the germline V gene. There are 15 residues in the CDR3. Trimming shortened V by 3 bases and J by 0 bases, and 11 bases separated the two germline ends. The CDR3 spells CASSLVLEMNTEAFF. The CDR3 DNA sequence: TGTGCCAGCAGTTTGGTCTTAGAGATGAACACTGAAGCTTTCTTT.

This clonotype was counted between two and nine times. This rearrangement joins TRBV12-3 or TRBV12-4 to TRBJ1-1; a possible D gene is TRBD1 (5 bases). This CDR3 has 15 residues. V was trimmed by 6 bases and J by 3 bases, leaving 17 bases between them. Written as DNA, the CDR3 is TGTGCCAGCAGCAGTCTGGGGGGAGGGTACACTGAAGCTTTCTTT. Protein sequence: CASSSLGGGYTEAFF.